This paragraph covers one T cell receptor beta chain sequence. The data belong to a study of blood T cell repertoires in COVID-19. Background on the study: Material from acute and convalescent COVID-19 was sourced from the United States, Italy and Spain. In each case, the material was cDNA or gDNA derived from T cells, B-cell-depleted T cells, or PBMCs.

Original processing methods: Reference gene primer amplification gave nucleated cell count estimates. Sequenced by immunoSEQ multiplex PCR; TCRdb stores in-frame clones only, minus some. V, J and clone size reflect that table, while D and trimming were determined from the DNA. The sample comprises 200,000 to 250,000 clones, around 90% of which are singletons, and 5.5% to 8% rests with the top ten. V trimming: 4 bases; J trimming: 0 bases; junction bases outside the gene matches: 4. The CDR3 is 16 amino acids. Looked up from germline, CDR1 is MNHEY and CDR2 is SMNVEV (reference sequence). The sequenced sample was peripheral blood. This TCR was sampled from a man aged 60-69 years who had recovered from COVID-19. The rearrangement uses TRBV27 and TRBJ2-3, with TRBD2 matching 10 bases. The CDR3 reads CASSSLTSGSTDTQYF. In DNA form, the CDR3 reads TGTGCCAGCAGTTCCCTGACTAGCGGGAGCACAGATACGCAGTATTTT.